The TCR beta chain under discussion was sequenced for a study of T cell repertoires in aging, cancer and after chemotherapy (dated by TCRdb to about 2019). Describing the broader study: Donors were distributed across six age groups ranging from 30 or younger to 70 or older, with at least three individuals included per group. The full dataset contained several million TCR reads. The study profiled peripheral blood TCR beta repertoires from healthy donors and cancer patients to examine immunoaging and T cell reconstitution after chemotherapy. In the solid tumor group, the paired samples taken before and after chemotherapy came from patients with brain tumors (glioblastoma) who were receiving therapy based on temozolomide. Alongside around 98 healthy donors serving as a reference group, the cohort included approximately 210 cancer patients, of whom roughly 90 had hematological cancers and some 130 had solid cancers.

Results and caveats for the whole study, not just this receptor: Compared with age-matched healthy donors, untreated patients with either hematological or solid cancers had significantly lower TCR diversity in the blood along with higher clonality. An increase in median generation probability over the chemotherapy interval was observed in both cancer cohorts, suggesting that the repertoire was reconstituted through rebound thymic output. In healthy donors, the drop in TCR diversity with age came mainly from a loss of richness, whereas in cancer patients a loss of evenness also played a part. According to the authors, the repertoire data do not permit conclusions about immunological memory after chemotherapy.

Genomic DNA extracted from peripheral blood, rather than sorted cells or RNA, was used as the source for amplification of TCR beta rearrangements. As concerns this clonotype: It has no known antigen specificity. No much larger clone is present one base from it, and per-base qualities are unavailable.

Using a mixed TRB-A/B primer pool, multiplex touch-down PCR amplified rearranged TRB sequences covering the V, D and J segments. Illumina adapters and sample indices were added to the amplicons in two consecutive PCR reactions performed with Phusion HS II polymerase. The amplicons were purified from gel with the NucleoSpin Gel and PCR Clean-up kit and then assessed with Qubit and an Agilent 2100 Bioanalyzer. Sequencing of the libraries was done on an Illumina MiSeq with paired-end, single-indexed 600-cycle runs. On the study's bioinformatics: Processing of the TRB sequences was carried out with MiXCR versions 2.12 and 3.0.5. A clone was defined as each unique CDR3 nucleotide sequence, and only productive sequences supported by at least two reads were kept. The repertoire metrics were Shannon diversity, evenness, clonality (defined as one minus evenness), and alpha-parameterized diversity profiles covering alpha 0 to 5. The IGoR algorithm was used to calculate generation probabilities for clones in the paired samples taken before and after chemotherapy. TCRdb reprocessing: public reads trimmed at Q25 with fastp, clones called with MiXCR, in-frame beta chains kept. Each CDR3 protein appears once, grouped with its most common genes and DNA. The V and J calls, along with clone size, are taken from TCRdb and not from the paper's own processing. This sample comprises roughly 3,100 distinct CDR3 sequences, about 20% of them detected only once. The ten largest make up around 56% of the sample.

From the cysteine through the phenylalanine, the CDR3 covers 13 amino acids. Left in the record is the CDR3 DNA by itself, 39 bases read in frame from the first base. The trim is 6 bases for V and 3 bases for J, with a gap of 12 bases between the germline ends. The germline V gene sets CDR1 to MNHEY and CDR2 to SVGAGI. The sequence joins TRBV6-5 to TRBJ2-7; TRBD1 could be the D gene, as 6 bases match. Specimen: blood. The source is a human donor with a solid tumor. The base sequence is TGTGCCAGCAGCTACGGGACAAACTACGAGCAGTACTTC. Protein translation: CASSYGTNYEQYF.